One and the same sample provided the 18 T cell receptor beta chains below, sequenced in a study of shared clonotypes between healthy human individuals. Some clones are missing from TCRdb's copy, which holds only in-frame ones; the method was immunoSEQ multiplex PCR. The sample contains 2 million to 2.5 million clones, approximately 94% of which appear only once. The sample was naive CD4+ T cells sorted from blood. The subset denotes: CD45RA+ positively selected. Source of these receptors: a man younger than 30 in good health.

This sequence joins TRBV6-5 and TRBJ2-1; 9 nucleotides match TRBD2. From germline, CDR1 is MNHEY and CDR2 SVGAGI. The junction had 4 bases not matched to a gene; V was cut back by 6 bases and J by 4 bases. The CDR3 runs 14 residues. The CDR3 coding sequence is TGTGCCAGCAGCCAAACTAGCGGGTACAATGAGCAGTTCTTC. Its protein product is CASSQTSGYNEQFF.

The CDR3 here is CALGGQGGGETQYF. The DNA of the CDR3 is TGTGCCCTCGGGGGGCAAGGGGGAGGAGAGACCCAGTACTTC. V usage is TRBV10-3 and J usage is TRBJ2-5; D perhaps matches TRBD2 (7 bases). V gave up 11 bases and J gave up 4 bases, with 20 bases separating them. Germline-derived CDR1 and CDR2 are ENHRY and SYGVKD. The CDR3 is 14 residues long.

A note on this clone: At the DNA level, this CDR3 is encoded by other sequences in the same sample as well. Here the CDR3 DNA reads TGTGCCAGCAGCGTTCAGGGTGGCGAGCAGTACTTC. Amino acid sequence: CASSVQGGEQYF. V usage is TRBV9 and J usage is TRBJ2-7; D might be TRBD1 (5 bases). Germline V gives CDR1 SGDLS, CDR2 YYNGEE. V was clipped by 2 bases and J by 6 bases, with 9 bases between them. The length of the CDR3 is 12 residues.

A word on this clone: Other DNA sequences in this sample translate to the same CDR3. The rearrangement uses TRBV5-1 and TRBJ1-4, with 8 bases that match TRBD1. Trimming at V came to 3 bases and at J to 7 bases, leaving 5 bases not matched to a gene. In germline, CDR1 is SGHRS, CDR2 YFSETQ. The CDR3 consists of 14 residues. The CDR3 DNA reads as TGCGCCAGCAGCTACGGACAGGGCGGTGAAAAACTGTTTTTT. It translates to CASSYGQGGEKLFF.

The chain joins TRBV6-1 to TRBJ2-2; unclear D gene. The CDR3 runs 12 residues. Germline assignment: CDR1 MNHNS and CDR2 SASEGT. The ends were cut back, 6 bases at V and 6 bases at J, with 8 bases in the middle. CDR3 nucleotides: TGTGCCAGCAGCTATCACGCCGGGGAGCTGTTTTTT. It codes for CASSYHAGELFF.

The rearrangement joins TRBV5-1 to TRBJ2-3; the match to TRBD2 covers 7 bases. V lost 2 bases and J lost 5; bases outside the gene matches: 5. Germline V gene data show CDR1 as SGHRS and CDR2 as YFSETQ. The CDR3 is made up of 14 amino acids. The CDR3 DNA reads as TGCGCCAGCAGCTTTACTGCGGGAGTAGATACGCAGTATTTT. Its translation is CASSFTAGVDTQYF.

In DNA, the CDR3 is TGTGCCAGCAGCTCTCGGCCCGGCGGGGATTCACCCCTCCACTTT. This gives the protein CASSSRPGGDSPLHF. The V gene is TRBV7-2, the J gene TRBJ1-6; D is unclear. V dropped 4 bases and J dropped 8 bases, with 15 bases sitting between them. Germline V lookup: CDR1 SGHTA, CDR2 FQGNSA. This CDR3 has 15 amino acids.

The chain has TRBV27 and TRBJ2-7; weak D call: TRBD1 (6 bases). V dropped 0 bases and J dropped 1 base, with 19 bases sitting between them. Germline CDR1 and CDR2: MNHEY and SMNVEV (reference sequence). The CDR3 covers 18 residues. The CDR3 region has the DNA TGTGCCAGCAGTTTATCCGCCCGGGGTGGGACACCGTCCTACGAGCAGTACTTC. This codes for CASSLSARGGTPSYEQYF.

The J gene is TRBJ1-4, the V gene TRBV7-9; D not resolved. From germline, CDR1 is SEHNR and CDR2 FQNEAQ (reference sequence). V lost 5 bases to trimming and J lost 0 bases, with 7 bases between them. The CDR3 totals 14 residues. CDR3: CASSLTTTNEKLFF. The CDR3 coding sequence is TGTGCCAGCAGCCTCACAACAACTAATGAAAAACTGTTTTTT.

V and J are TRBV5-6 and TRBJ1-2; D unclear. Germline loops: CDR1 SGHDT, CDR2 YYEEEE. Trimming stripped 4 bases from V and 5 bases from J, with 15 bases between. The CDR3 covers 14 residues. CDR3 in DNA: TGTGCCAGCAGCCTATCCGCGGGTTCTTATGGCTACACCTTC. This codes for CASSLSAGSYGYTF.

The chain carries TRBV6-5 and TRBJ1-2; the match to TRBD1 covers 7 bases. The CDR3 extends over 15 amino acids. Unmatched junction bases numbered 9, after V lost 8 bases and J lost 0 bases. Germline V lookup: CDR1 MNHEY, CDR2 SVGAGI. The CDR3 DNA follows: TGTGCCAGCGGAACCGACAGGGAAACTAACTATGGCTACACCTTC. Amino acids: CASGTDRETNYGYTF.

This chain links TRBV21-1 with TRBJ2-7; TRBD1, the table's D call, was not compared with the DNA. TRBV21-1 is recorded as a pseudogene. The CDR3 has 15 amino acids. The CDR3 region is CASSKGTGWIHEQYF. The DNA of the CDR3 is TGTGCCAGCAGCAAGGGAACAGGGTGGATCCACGAGCAGTACTTC.

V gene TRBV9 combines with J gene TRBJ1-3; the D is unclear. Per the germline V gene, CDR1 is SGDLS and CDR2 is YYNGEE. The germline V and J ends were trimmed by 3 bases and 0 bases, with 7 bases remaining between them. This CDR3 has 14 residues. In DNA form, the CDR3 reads TGTGCCAGCAGCGCCATTAGCTCTGGAAACACCATATATTTT. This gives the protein CASSAISSGNTIYF.

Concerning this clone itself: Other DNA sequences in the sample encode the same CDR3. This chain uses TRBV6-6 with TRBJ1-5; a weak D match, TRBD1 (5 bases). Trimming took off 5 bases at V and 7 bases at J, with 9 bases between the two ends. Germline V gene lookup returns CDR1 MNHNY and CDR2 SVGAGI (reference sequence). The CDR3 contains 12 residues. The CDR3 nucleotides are TGTGCCAGCAGTACGGGGGAACAGCCCCAGCATTTT. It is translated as CASSTGEQPQHF.

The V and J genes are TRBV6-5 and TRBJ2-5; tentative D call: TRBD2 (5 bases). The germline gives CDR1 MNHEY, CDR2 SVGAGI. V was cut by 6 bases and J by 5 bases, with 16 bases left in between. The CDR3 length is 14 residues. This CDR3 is CASSDSGPGETQYF. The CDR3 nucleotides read TGTGCCAGCAGCGATTCGGGCCCGGGGGAGACCCAGTACTTC.

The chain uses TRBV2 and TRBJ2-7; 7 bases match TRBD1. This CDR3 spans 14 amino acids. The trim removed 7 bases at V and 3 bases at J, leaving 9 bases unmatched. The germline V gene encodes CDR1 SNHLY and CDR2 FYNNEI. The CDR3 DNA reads TGTGCCAGCATGTCACAGGGGATAGGCTACGAGCAGTACTTC. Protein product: CASMSQGIGYEQYF.

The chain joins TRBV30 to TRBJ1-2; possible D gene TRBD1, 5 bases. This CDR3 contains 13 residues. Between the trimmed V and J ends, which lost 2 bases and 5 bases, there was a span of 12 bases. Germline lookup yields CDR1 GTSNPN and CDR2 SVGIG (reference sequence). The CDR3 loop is CAWSLRGSYGYTF. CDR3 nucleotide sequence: TGTGCCTGGAGTCTACGGGGCTCATATGGCTACACCTTC.

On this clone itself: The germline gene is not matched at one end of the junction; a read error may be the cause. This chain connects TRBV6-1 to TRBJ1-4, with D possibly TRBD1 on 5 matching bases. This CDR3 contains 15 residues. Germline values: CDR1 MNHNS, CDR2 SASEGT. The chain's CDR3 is CACRVQDATNEKLFF. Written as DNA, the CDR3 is TGTGCCTGCAGGGTCCAGGACGCAACTAATGAAAAACTGTTTTTT.